The entry that follows covers one T cell receptor (beta chain) sequence. This entry is derived from a study of blood T cell repertoires in COVID-19. The overall study: From T cells, B-cell-depleted T cells, or PBMCs came the material, which was cDNA or gDNA.

In Cohort 3, a recovered donor had either two negative PCRs, clearance, or symptom resolution. Sequenced by immunoSEQ multiplex PCR; TCRdb stores in-frame clones only, minus some. The table includes about 230,000 clones, just over 85% detected once. The CDR3 length is 15 residues. CDR1 is SGHAT and CDR2 is FQNNGV in the germline V gene. V shed 4 bases, J shed 6 bases, and the junction held 11 bases outside the gene matches. This TCR came from a man aged 18 to 29 who had recovered from COVID-19. The chain employs TRBV11-2 and TRBJ1-1, with TRBD1 matching 7 bases. The sample consisted of PBMCs or T cells enriched from blood (not recorded which). Here the CDR3 DNA reads TGTGCCAGCAGCTCAGTATATTTCGACAGGGCTGAAGCTTTCTTT. Its protein is CASSSVYFDRAEAFF.